This TCR beta chain was captured in a study of blood T cell repertoires in COVID-19. The wider study: Spain, Italy and the United States supplied samples that represented acute and convalescent COVID-19. The analysed material was cDNA or gDNA that came from T cells, B-cell-depleted T cells, or PBMCs.

From germline, CDR1 is MDHEN and CDR2 SYDVKM. The CDR3 loop spans 13 amino acids. The V gene end was trimmed by 6 bases and the J gene end by 4 bases; junction bases not matched to a gene: 3. This clone was recorded only once. In the authors' workflow: Amplified reference gene primers provided the basis for estimating nucleated cell counts. Sequencing was performed with immunoSEQ multiplex PCR; in TCRdb, only in-frame clones are kept and a portion is missing. V, J and clone size derive from that table, while D and trimming were established from the DNA sequence. The data hold roughly 250,000 clones, with approximately 90% observed a single time.

The V call is TRBV28, the J call TRBJ1-5, with 7 positions matching TRBD1. The sample consisted of peripheral blood. The sequence was collected from a woman in her forties with acute or convalescent COVID-19. The DNA for the CDR3 is TGTGCCAGCAGGACAGGGAGTAATCAGCCCCAGCATTTT. This translates into CASRTGSNQPQHF.